Listed below are T cell receptor beta chains from one sample, sequenced in a study of tumor-infiltrating lymphocytes in primary liver carcinoma. TCRdb used MiXCR to reprocess the multiplex PCR reads, holding one entry per CDR3 protein. The sample lists approximately 310,000 distinct CDR3 sequences; around three fifths were seen once. The sequencing input was peripheral blood. All receptors derive from a man aged 35 to 55 with primary liver carcinoma and hepatitis B virus infection. CDR3s include the opening cysteine and the closing phenylalanine or tryptophan. The D gene is left open where the match is weak. Size is omitted from some rows. Given values are once, few, many or a class for expanded clones.

TRBJ2-2	TRBD2	TRBV5-1	NA	TGCGCCAGCACGTCGGGAGGGATAGGCACCGGGGAGCTGTTTTTT	CASTSGGIGTGELFF
TRBJ2-3	TRBD2	TRBV28	NA	TGTGCCAGCAGTAAGGGGGTATCACTAGCGGAAGATACGCAGTATTTT	CASSKGVSLAEDTQYF
TRBJ2-5	NA	TRBV7-9	NA	TGTGCCAGCAGCTCCCGACAGAACCAAGAGACCCAGTACTTC	CASSSRQNQETQYF
TRBJ2-5	NA	TRBV6-5	once	TGTGCCAGCAGTAACGACCGTGTGGGGGAGACCCAGTACTTC	CASSNDRVGETQYF
TRBJ2-1	NA	TRBV11-3	NA	TGTGCCAGCAACTTTGGGGTTCACAGTGAGCAGTTCTTC	CASNFGVHSEQFF
TRBJ1-2	NA	TRBV7-9	NA	TGTGCCAGCAGCCCCAGCTATGGCTCCACCTTC	CASSPSYGSTF
TRBJ2-1	NA	TRBV11-2	NA	TGTGTCAGCAGCTTAGAGGAAGGTCGACCCGATGAGCAGTTCTTC	CVSSLEEGRPDEQFF
TRBJ2-1	NA	TRBV4-3	once	TGCTCCAGCAGCCAATCCCATTACAAAGAGCAGTTCTTC	CSSSQSHYKEQFF
TRBJ1-2	NA	TRBV10-3	NA	TGTACCATCAGTGACAAACAGGGTCTCCACTATGGCTACACTTTC	CTISDKQGLHYGYTF
TRBJ2-5	NA	TRBV6-6	NA	TGTGCCAGCAGCTCCTCTAGGTGGGAGACCCAGTACTTC	CASSSSRWETQYF
TRBJ2-1	TRBD2	TRBV29-1	NA	TGCAGCGCCTGTGATAACGGGGGGGGTGATGAACAGTTCTTC	CSACDNGGGDEQFF
TRBJ2-2	TRBD1	TRBV11-2	NA	TGTGCCAGCAGCTCATACAGGGGCCATAATACCGGGGAGCTGTTTTTT	CASSSYRGHNTGELFF
TRBJ1-5	NA	TRBV6-8	NA	TGTGTCAGCGACGGGAGCGATCAGCCCCAGCATTTT	CVSDGSDQPQHF
TRBJ2-2	TRBD1	TRBV11-1	once	TGTGCCATCAGCTCCAGGACAGGGTGGGCCGGTGAGCTGTTTTTT	CAISSRTGWAGELFF
TRBJ2-1	NA	TRBV6-2/TRBV6-3	few	TGTGCCAGCAGTTACCCCCCAAACAGGGAGCAGTTCTTC	CASSYPPNREQFF
TRBJ2-5	TRBD2	TRBV5-4	many	TGTGCCAGCAGCTTGGAACAGGCCGGGGGGGCCCAGTACTTC	CASSLEQAGGAQYF
TRBJ1-2	NA	TRBV6-1	NA	TGTGCCAGCAGTACGTCAGGGGACTACACCTTC	CASSTSGDYTF
TRBJ2-3	NA	TRBV4-1	few	TGCGCCAGCAGCCAAGACCCAATGGCTACGCAGTATTTT	CASSQDPMATQYF
TRBJ2-5	NA	TRBV5-1	many	TGCGCCAGCAGCTTGGGGGCCGGGACCCAAGAGACCCAGTACTTC	CASSLGAGTQETQYF
TRBJ2-2	NA	TRBV11-3	few	TGTGCCAGCAGCTTAAACGCGAACACCGGAGAGCTGTTTTTT	CASSLNANTGELFF
TRBJ1-6	NA	TRBV6-1	NA	TGTCCCAGCGGTTCGGGCTCCTATAATTCACCCCTCCACTTT	CPSGSGSYNSPLHF
TRBJ2-1	TRBD2	TRBV6-5	NA	TGTGTCAGCACCCTAGGGACTAGCGGGAGCTGCAATGAGCAGTTCTTC	CVSTLGTSGSCNEQFF
TRBJ2-4	NA	TRBV28	NA	TGTGCCAGCAGTCTCGAAGAAAACATTCAGTACTTC	CASSLEENIQYF
TRBJ2-5	TRBD2	TRBV12-3/TRBV12-4	many	TGTGCCAGCAGCCCTGGAGCGGGAGGGGGCGAGACCCAGTACTTC	CASSPGAGGGETQYF
TRBJ2-1	NA	TRBV6-2/TRBV6-3	NA	TGTGCCACCAGCCCTACCGGTCCCGATGAGCAGTTCTTC	CATSPTGPDEQFF
TRBJ2-1	TRBD1	TRBV12-5	NA	TGTGTTAGTGGTTTGGGACAGGGCTCCTACAATGAGCAGCCCTTC	CVSGLGQGSYNEQPF
TRBJ2-1	TRBD2	TRBV29-1	NA	TGCAGCGTTGCCGGGCTAGCGGGGGACAATGAGCTGTTCTTC	CSVAGLAGDNELFF
TRBJ2-5	NA	TRBV29-1	NA	TGCATCGTTGGGGTGAGGAGCGGAGAGACCCAGTACTTC	CIVGVRSGETQYF
TRBJ1-5	NA	TRBV6-5	once	TGTGCCAGCAGCTTCCGACGGGGTACCAATGAGCCCCAGCATTTT	CASSFRRGTNEPQHF
TRBJ1-5	NA	TRBV29-1	few	TGCAGCGTCGCTGCGGGCGGGGTTCATCAGTCCCAGCATTTT	CSVAAGGVHQSQHF
TRBJ1-2	NA	TRBV12-5	many	TGTGCTAGTGGTTTCGACATTGGATATGGCTACACCTTC	CASGFDIGYGYTF
TRBJ2-1	TRBD2	TRBV5-6	NA	TGTGCCAGTTTGGGTAGCGGGAGGTACTACGATGAGGAGTTCTTC	CASLGSGRYYDEEFF
TRBJ2-7	NA	TRBV11-2	NA	TGTGCCAGCAGCTTGAGGGCCCCAGAAGACGAGCGGTACTTC	CASSLRAPEDERYF
TRBJ2-5	TRBD1	TRBV12-3/TRBV12-4	NA	TGTGTCAGCAGTTTAGCAGGACAGGGAGAGACCCAGTACTTC	CVSSLAGQGETQYF
TRBJ2-7	NA	TRBV11-2	NA	TGTGCCAGCAGCTGGGGCAGGGGCCTCCAAAACTACGAGCAGTACTTC	CASSWGRGLQNYEQYF
TRBJ2-7	NA	TRBV6-2/TRBV6-3	NA	TGTGCCAGCAGTTACGACTTCCCTGGCGAGCAGTACTTC	CASSYDFPGEQYF
TRBJ2-2	TRBD1	TRBV4-3	NA	TGCGCCAGCAGCCAGGATTGGTCAGGGGGCCCCACCGGGGAGCTGTTTTTT	CASSQDWSGGPTGELFF
TRBJ2-7	NA	TRBV29-1	many	TGCAGCGTCAAAAAGGAGGGAAAAGCGTCCGAGCAGTACTTC	CSVKKEGKASEQYF
TRBJ2-3	TRBD1	TRBV12-3/TRBV12-4	few	TGTGCCAGCAGTAAACGGACAGGGGTTACCACAGATACGCAGTATTTT	CASSKRTGVTTDTQYF
TRBJ2-7	NA	TRBV5-4	NA	TGTGCCAGCAACGAACAGGGGGGGGGTGAGCAGTACTTC	CASNEQGGGEQYF
TRBJ2-5	NA	TRBV5-4	NA	TGTGCCAGCAGCTCGGCCTTAGGGACTGGGGAGACCCAGTACTTC	CASSSALGTGETQYF
TRBJ2-6	NA	TRBV6-2/TRBV6-3	medium-sized	TGTGCCAGCAGTTACGCGGGACTCTCTGGGGCCAACGTCCTGACTTTC	CASSYAGLSGANVLTF
TRBJ2-2	TRBD1	TRBV5-6	many	TGTGCCAGCACCCTAGGACAGGGGAACACCGGGGAGCTGTTTTTT	CASTLGQGNTGELFF
TRBJ2-3	TRBD2	TRBV28	NA	TGTGCCAGCAGTTTAAGCGGGAGTGGTGGGAGTACAGATACGCAGTATTTT	CASSLSGSGGSTDTQYF
TRBJ2-3	TRBD2	TRBV11-2	many	TGTGCCAGCAGCTCCGACGCGGGAGGTCCAGATACGCAGTATTTT	CASSSDAGGPDTQYF
TRBJ1-5	NA	TRBV7-8	NA	TGTGCCAGCAGCTTAGAAAGGGCAGGGAATCAGCCCCGGCATTTT	CASSLERAGNQPRHF
TRBJ2-7	NA	TRBV21-1	NA	TGTGCCAGCAGCAAATTCGAGGAAACACCCTGCTACGAGCAGTACTTC	CASSKFEETPCYEQYF
TRBJ2-1	NA	TRBV6-1	NA	TGTGCCAGCAGTCTCTATGGTGGCTCCTACAATGAGCAGTTCTTC	CASSLYGGSYNEQFF
TRBJ2-1	NA	TRBV11-2	NA	TGTGCCAGCAGCTGGGAACAGGTCGGAGGAGGTGAGCAGTTTTTC	CASSWEQVGGGEQFF
TRBJ2-7	TRBD1	TRBV7-8	NA	TGTGCCAGCAGCATAGACAGGGAGAGAGAGCAGTACTTC	CASSIDREREQYF
TRBJ2-7	NA	TRBV5-1	NA	TGCCCCAGCAGCTCGGAGAGCCGGCAGTACTTC	CPSSSESRQYF
TRBJ2-7	NA	TRBV20-1	NA	TGCAGTGCCACTAACCGGGGCTACGAGCAGTACTTC	CSATNRGYEQYF
TRBJ2-7	TRBD2	TRBV4-3	many	TGCGCCAGCAGCCAAGCGGTAGCGGGGGTCTACGAGCAGTACTTC	CASSQAVAGVYEQYF
TRBJ1-6	NA	TRBV11-2	NA	TGTGCCTGCGGCTTAGATCAACCTCAGAATTATAATTCACCCCTCCACTTT	CACGLDQPQNYNSPLHF
TRBJ1-5	NA	TRBV12-3/TRBV12-4	NA	TGTGCCAGCGGTTTATCAAATCAGCCCCACCATTTT	CASGLSNQPHHF
TRBJ2-3	NA	TRBV5-1	NA	TGCGCCAGCAGCCCCAGGAGGGGCCCGGAAGGTGTTGATACGCAGTATTTT	CASSPRRGPEGVDTQYF
TRBJ2-1	NA	TRBV11-1	NA	TGTGCGAGCATCAGTTACCGGGAGCCAGACCCGTTCTTC	CASISYREPDPFF
TRBJ2-1	TRBD2	TRBV11-2	NA	TGTGCCAGCAGCTTTGGGACTACAGGAGGGGTGTACAGTGAACAGTTCTTC	CASSFGTTGGVYSEQFF